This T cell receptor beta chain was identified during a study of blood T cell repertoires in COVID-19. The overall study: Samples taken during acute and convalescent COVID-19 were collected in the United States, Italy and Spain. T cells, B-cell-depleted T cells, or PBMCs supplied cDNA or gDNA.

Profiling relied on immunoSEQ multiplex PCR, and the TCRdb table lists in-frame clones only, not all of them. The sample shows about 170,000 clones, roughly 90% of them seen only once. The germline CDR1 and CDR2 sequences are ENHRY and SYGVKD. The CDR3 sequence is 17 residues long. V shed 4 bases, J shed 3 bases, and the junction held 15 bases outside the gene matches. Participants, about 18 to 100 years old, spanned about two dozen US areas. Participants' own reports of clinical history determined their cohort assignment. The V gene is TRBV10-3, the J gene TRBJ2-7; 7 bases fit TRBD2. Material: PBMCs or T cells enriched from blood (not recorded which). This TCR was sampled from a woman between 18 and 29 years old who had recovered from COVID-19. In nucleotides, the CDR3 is TGTGCCATCAGTGCCAAAACCGGCGAGAGGGAGGGCTACGAGCAGTACTTC. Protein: CAISAKTGEREGYEQYF.